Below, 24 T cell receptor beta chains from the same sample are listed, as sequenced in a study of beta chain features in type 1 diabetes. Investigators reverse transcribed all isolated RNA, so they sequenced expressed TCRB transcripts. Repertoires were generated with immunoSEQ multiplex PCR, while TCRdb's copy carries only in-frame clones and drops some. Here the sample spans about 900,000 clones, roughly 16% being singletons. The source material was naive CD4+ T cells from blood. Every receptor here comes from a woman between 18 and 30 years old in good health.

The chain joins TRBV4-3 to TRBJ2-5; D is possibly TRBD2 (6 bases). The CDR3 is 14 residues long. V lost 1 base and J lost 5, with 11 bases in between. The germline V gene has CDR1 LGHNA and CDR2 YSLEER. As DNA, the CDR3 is TGCGCCAGCAGCCAAGCGGGAGCGGCGGAGACCCAGTACTTC. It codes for CASSQAGAAETQYF.

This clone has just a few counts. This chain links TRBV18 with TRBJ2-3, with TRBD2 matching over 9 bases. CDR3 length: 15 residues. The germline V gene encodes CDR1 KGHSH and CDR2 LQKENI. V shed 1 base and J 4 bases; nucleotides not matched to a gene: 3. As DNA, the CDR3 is TGTGCCAGCTCACCACTAGCGGGAGAGTCAGATACGCAGTATTTT. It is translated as CASSPLAGESDTQYF.

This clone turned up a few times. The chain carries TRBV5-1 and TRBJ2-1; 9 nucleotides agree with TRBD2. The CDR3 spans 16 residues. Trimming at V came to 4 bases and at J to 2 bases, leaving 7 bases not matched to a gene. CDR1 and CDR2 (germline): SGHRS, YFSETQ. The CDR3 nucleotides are TGCGCCAGCAGCCCCCCAGCGGGGGGTGCCTACAATGAGCAGTTCTTC. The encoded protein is CASSPPAGGAYNEQFF. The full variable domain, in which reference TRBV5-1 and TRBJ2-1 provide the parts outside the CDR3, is KAGVTQTPRYLIKTRGQQVTLSCSPISGHRSVSWYQQTPGQGLQFLFEYFSETQRNKGNFPGRFSGRQFSNSRSEMNVSTLELGDSALYLCASSPPAGGAYNEQFFGPGTRLTVL.

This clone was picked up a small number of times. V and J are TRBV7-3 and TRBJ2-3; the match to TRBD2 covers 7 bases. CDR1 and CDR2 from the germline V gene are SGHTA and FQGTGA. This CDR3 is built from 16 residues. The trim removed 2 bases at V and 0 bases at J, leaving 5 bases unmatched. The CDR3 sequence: CASSLWEGPSTDTQYF. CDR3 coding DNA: TGTGCCAGCAGCTTATGGGAGGGGCCCAGCACAGATACGCAGTATTTT.

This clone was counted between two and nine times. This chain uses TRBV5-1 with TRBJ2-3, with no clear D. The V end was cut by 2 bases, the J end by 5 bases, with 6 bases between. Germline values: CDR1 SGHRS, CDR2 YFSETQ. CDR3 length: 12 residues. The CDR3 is CASSFSEDTQYF. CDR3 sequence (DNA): TGCGCCAGCAGCTTTAGTGAAGATACGCAGTATTTT.

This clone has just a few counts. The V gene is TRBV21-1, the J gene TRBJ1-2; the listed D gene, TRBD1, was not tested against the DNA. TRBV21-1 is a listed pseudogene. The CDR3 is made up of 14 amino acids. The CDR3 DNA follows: TGTGCCAGCAGCCTCCGGACAGCTAACTATGGCTACACCTTC. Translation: CASSLRTANYGYTF.

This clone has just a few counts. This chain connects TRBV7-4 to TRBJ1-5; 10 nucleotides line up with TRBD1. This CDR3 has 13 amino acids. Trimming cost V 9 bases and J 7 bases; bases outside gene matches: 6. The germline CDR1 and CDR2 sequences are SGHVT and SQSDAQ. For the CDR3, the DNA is TGTGCCAGATGGACAGGGGGAAGGCAGCCCCAGCATTTT. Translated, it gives CARWTGGRQPQHF.

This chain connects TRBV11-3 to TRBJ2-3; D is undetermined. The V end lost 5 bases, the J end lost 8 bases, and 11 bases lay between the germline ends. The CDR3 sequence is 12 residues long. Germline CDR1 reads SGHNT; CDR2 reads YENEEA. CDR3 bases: TGTGCCAGCAGCCCCCGCCCGCTTACGCAGTATTTT. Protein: CASSPRPLTQYF. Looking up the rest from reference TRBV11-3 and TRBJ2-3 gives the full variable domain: EAGVVQSPRYKIIEKKQPVAFWCNPISGHNTLYWYLQNLGQGPELLIRYENEEAVDDSQLPKDRFSAERLKGVDSTLKIQPAELGDSAVYLCASSPRPLTQYFGPGTRLTVL.

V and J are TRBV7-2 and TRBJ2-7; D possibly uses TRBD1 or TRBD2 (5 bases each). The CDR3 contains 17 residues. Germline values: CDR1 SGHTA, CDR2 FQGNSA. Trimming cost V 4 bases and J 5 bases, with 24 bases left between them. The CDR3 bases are TGTGCCAGCAGCTCTGGGACCTTTTCCCAAAATGCCCACGAGCAGTACTTC. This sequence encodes CASSSGTFSQNAHEQYF.

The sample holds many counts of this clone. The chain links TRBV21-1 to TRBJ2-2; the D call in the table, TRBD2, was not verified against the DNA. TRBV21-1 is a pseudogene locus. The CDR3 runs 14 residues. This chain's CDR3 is CASAQRGGSGELFF. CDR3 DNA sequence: TGTGCCAGCGCCCAACGGGGAGGGTCCGGGGAGCTGTTTTTT.

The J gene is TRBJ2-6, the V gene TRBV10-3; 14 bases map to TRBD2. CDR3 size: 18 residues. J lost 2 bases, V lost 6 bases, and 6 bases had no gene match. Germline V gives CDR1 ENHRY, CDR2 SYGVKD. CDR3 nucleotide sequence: TGTGCCATCAGCCCGACTAGCGGGAGGGCTACTGGGGCCAACGTCCTGACTTTC. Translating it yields CAISPTSGRATGANVLTF.

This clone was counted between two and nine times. Here the CDR3 reads CASSIDPRETQYF. CDR3 DNA: TGTGCCAGTAGTATCGATCCGAGAGAGACCCAGTACTTC. The rearrangement uses TRBV19 and TRBJ2-5; D not resolved. The V and J ends lost 3 bases and 4 bases respectively, with 9 bases between them. This CDR3 has 13 residues. Germline V gene data show CDR1 as LNHDA and CDR2 as SQIVND (reference sequence).

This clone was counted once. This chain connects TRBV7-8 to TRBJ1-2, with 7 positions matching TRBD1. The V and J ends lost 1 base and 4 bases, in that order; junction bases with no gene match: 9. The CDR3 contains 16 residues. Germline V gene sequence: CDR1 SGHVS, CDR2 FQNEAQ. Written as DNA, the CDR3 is TGTGCCAGCAGCTTAGAATGGGGACAGATAGCCTATGGCTACACCTTC. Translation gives CASSLEWGQIAYGYTF.

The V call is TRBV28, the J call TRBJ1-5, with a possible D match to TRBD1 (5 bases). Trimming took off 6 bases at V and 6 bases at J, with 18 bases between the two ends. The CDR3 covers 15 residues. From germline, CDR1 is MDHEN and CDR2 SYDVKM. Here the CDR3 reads CASRKDYSRGQPQHF. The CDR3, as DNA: TGTGCCAGCAGGAAGGATTACTCAAGGGGTCAGCCCCAGCATTTT.

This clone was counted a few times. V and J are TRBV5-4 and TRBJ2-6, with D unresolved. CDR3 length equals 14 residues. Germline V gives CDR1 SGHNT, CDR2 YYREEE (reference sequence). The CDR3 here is CATAWNTGANVLTF. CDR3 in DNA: TGTGCTACAGCTTGGAACACTGGGGCCAACGTCCTGACTTTC.

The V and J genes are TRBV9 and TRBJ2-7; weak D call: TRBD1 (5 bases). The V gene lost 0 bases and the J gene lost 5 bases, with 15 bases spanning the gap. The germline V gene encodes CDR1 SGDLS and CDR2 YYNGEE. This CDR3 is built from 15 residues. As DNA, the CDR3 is TGTGCCAGCAGCGTAGGTGGGCAGGGTGGCAACGAGCAGTACTTC. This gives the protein CASSVGGQGGNEQYF.

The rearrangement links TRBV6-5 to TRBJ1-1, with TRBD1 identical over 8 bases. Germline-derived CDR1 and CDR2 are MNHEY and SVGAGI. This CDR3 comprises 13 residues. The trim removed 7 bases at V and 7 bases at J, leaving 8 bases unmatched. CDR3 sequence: CASITRGLGEAFF. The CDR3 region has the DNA TGTGCCAGCATTACCAGGGGGCTGGGTGAAGCTTTCTTT.

The CDR3 nucleotides read TGTGCCAGCAGCTCGGACAGGGGAAAGCAAGAGACCCAGTACTTC. Its translation is CASSSDRGKQETQYF. The chain couples TRBV28 to TRBJ2-5, with TRBD1 identical over 9 bases. The CDR3 is 15 residues long. V dropped 6 bases and J dropped 2; count of bases not matched to a gene: 7. In germline, CDR1 is MDHEN, CDR2 SYDVKM.

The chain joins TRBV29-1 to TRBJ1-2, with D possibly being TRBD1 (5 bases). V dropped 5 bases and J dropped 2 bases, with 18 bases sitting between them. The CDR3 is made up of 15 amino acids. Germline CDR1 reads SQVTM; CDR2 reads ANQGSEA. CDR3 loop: CSVWNGGGRNYGYTF. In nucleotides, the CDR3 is TGCAGCGTTTGGAATGGGGGGGGAAGGAACTATGGCTACACCTTC.

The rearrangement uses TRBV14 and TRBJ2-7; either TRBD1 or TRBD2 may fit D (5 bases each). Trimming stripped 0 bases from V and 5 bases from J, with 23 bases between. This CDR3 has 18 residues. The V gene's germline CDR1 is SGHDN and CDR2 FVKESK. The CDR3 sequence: CASSQEMIDTGQGDEQYF. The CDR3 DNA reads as TGTGCCAGCAGCCAAGAAATGATAGATACGGGGCAGGGCGACGAGCAGTACTTC.

DNA for the CDR3: TGTGCCAGCAGCCTAAAACAGGGTCTAGCCAAAAACATTCAGTACTTC. This gives the protein CASSLKQGLAKNIQYF. This sequence joins TRBV7-2 and TRBJ2-4; TRBD1 is a possible D gene (6 bases). The CDR3 length is 16 residues. Looked up from germline, CDR1 is SGHTA and CDR2 is FQGNSA. V lost 5 bases to trimming and J lost 0 bases, with 14 bases between them.

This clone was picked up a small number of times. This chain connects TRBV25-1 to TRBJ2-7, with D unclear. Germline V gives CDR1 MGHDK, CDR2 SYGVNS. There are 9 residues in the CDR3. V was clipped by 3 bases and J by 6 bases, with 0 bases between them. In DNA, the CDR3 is TGTGCCAGCAGTGACGAGCAGTACTTC. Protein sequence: CASSDEQYF.

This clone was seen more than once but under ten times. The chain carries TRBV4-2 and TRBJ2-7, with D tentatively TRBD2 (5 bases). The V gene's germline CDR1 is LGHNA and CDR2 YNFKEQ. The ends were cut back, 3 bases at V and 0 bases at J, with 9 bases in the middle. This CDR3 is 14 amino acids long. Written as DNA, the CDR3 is TGTGCCAGCAGCCAGTTGGACTTCTCCTACGAGCAGTACTTC. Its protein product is CASSQLDFSYEQYF.

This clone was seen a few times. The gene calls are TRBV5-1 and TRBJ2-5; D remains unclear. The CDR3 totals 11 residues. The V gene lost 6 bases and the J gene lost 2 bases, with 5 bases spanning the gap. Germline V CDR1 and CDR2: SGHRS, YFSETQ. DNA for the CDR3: TGCGCCAGCACCCAACAAGAGACCCAGTACTTC. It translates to CASTQQETQYF.